Below, 32 T cell receptor beta chains from the same sample are listed, as sequenced in a study of blood T cell repertoires in COVID-19 (dated by TCRdb to the early 2020s). Libraries were made using the immunoSEQ multiplex PCR assay. What TCRdb holds here is the immuneACCESS table cut down to in-frame rearrangements. Part of the clones is not present; checked against another copy, under half of the missing clones reflect an unresolved V gene, and the others are unexplained. The sample table shows around 500,000 clones, and roughly nine tenths are seen once. Approximately 8% of the sample is taken by the ten largest. The sample comprised PBMCs or T cells enriched from blood (not recorded which). The receptors derive from a woman aged 55-75 years who had recovered from COVID-19.

J is TRBJ2-7 and V is TRBV28; 11 nucleotides agree with TRBD1. The CDR3 contains 15 residues. V lost 5 bases and J lost 1; bases outside the gene matches: 4. CDR1 is MDHEN and CDR2 is SYDVKM in the germline V gene. The CDR3 loop is CASSRTGGASYEQYV. The CDR3 DNA reads TGTGCCAGCAGTCGGACAGGGGGCGCATCCTACGAGCAGTACGTC.

This clone is a singleton in its sample. This chain uses TRBV9 with TRBJ1-1; D remains ambiguous. The CDR3 has 12 amino acids. Trimming left V 9 bases short and J 8 bases short, with 17 bases between. Per germline, CDR1 SGDLS and CDR2 YYNGEE. In nucleotides, the CDR3 is TGTGCCATGAGACGGGGTAAGACAGAAGCTTTCTTT. Its translation is CAMRRGKTEAFF. The full variable domain, rest sourced from reference TRBV9 and TRBJ1-1, is DSGVTQTPKHLITATGQRVTLRCSPRSGDLSVYWYQQSLDQGLQFLIQYYNGEERAKGNILERFSAQQFPDLHSELNLSSLELGDSALYFCAMRRGKTEAFFGQGTRLTVV.

The J gene is TRBJ1-6, the V gene TRBV10-3; TRBD1 might be the D (6 bases). The V end lost 1 base, the J end lost 10 bases, and 11 bases lay between the germline ends. The CDR3 is 14 residues long. Germline loops: CDR1 ENHRY, CDR2 SYGVKD. CDR3 amino acids: CAISELTGGSPLHF. CDR3 DNA: TGTGCCATCAGTGAGTTGACAGGTGGCTCACCCCTCCACTTT.

The chain couples TRBV27 to TRBJ1-6; 7 bases agree with TRBD1. CDR1 is MNHEY, CDR2 SMNVEV, per germline (reference sequence). The CDR3 extends over 16 amino acids. V dropped 5 bases and J dropped 0; count of bases not matched to a gene: 4. As DNA, the CDR3 is TGTGCCAGCAGTGACAGGGTCGCCTCCTATAATTCACCCCTCCACTTT. Protein product: CASSDRVASYNSPLHF.

This rearrangement joins TRBV9 to TRBJ2-6; D may be TRBD2 (6 bases). With 3 bases removed from V and 0 bases from J, the gap between germline ends came to 16 bases. The CDR3 extends over 18 amino acids. CDR1 and CDR2 from the germline V gene are SGDLS and YYNGEE. The CDR3 nucleotides are TGTGCCAGCAGCGCCTTAATGGGACTTCCCTCTGGGGCCAACGTCCTGACTTTC. Encoded protein: CASSALMGLPSGANVLTF.

Remarks on this clone: The germline gene is not matched at one end of the junction; a read error may be the cause. The chain is built from TRBV2 and TRBJ1-3; 9 bases are a match to TRBD1. Per germline, CDR1 SNHLY and CDR2 FYNNEI. The CDR3 runs to 11 residues. The CDR3 spells CASSEDGTGSF. Here the CDR3 DNA reads TGTGCCAGCAGTGAAGACGGGACAGGGTCTTTT.

The CDR3 spells CASSPLRGRETQYF. The DNA of the CDR3 is TGCGCCAGCAGCCCACTTCGGGGTCGAGAGACCCAGTACTTC. The gene calls are TRBV5-1 and TRBJ2-5; TRBD2 might be the D (5 bases). The germline gives CDR1 SGHRS, CDR2 YFSETQ. Trimming left V 4 bases short and J 4 bases short, with 14 bases between. The CDR3 is 14 residues long.

This chain joins TRBV14 and TRBJ1-2; the match to TRBD1 covers 7 bases. The CDR3 totals 14 residues. With V trimmed by 1 base and J by 2 bases, 1 base remained unmatched. Germline V CDR1 and CDR2: SGHDN, FVKESK. The CDR3 region has the DNA TGTGCCAGCAGCCAAGTGACAGGGAACTATGGCTACACCTTC. This gives the protein CASSQVTGNYGYTF.

A note on this clone: The junction departs from the called germline gene at one end, perhaps through a read error. The rearrangement uses TRBV29-1 and TRBJ2-2; TRBD2 might be the D (5 bases). The CDR3 consists of 14 residues. Per the germline V gene, CDR1 is SQVTM and CDR2 is ANQGSEA. The CDR3 sequence is CSVEAELDTGELFF. The CDR3 DNA follows: TGCAGCGTCGAAGCGGAGCTCGACACCGGGGAGCTGTTTTTT.

This clone came up a few times. This chain links TRBV29-1 with TRBJ1-2; D is possibly TRBD1 (5 bases). The CDR3 is made up of 15 amino acids. V was shortened by 3 bases and J by 4 bases, with 18 bases between the two germline ends. Germline V CDR1 and CDR2: SQVTM, ANQGSEA. The CDR3 nucleotides read TGCAGCGTTGAGGGCTTGTCGGGGGGAGGCTATGGCTACACCTTC. Encoded protein: CSVEGLSGGGYGYTF. The variable domain in full, with the rest retrieved from reference TRBV29-1 and TRBJ1-2, is SAVISQKPSRDICQRGTSLTIQCQVDSQVTMMFWYRQQPGQSLTLIATANQGSEATYESGFVIDKFPISRPNLTFSTLTVSNMSPEDSSIYLCSVEGLSGGGYGYTFGSGTRLTVV.

To note about this clone: A read error may explain this, as a much larger clone is one base away. The chain couples TRBV12-3 or TRBV12-4 to TRBJ1-1, with D maybe TRBD1 (5 bases). This CDR3 is built from 13 residues. V lost 5 bases, J lost 1 base, and 8 bases lay in between. CDR3 coding DNA: TGTGCCAGCAGTATTGACAGGAACACTGAAGCTTTCTTT. Translating it yields CASSIDRNTEAFF.

The chain employs TRBV19 and TRBJ1-6; 7 bases are shared with TRBD1. Germline V lookup: CDR1 LNHDA, CDR2 SQIVND (reference sequence). Losses at the gene ends were 5 bases for V and 9 bases for J; bases not matched to a gene: 7. This CDR3 region has 14 residues. The CDR3 DNA sequence: TGTGCCAGTAGTGGGACAGATTTGACTTCACCCCTCCACTTT. Protein: CASSGTDLTSPLHF.

This chain joins TRBV3-1 (or the pseudogene TRBV3-2) and TRBJ2-1; 10 positions match TRBD1. Germline CDR1 and CDR2: LGHDT and YNNKEL (reference sequence). V lost 0 bases and J lost 6; bases outside the gene matches: 5. The CDR3 runs to 16 residues. The CDR3 DNA reads TGTGCCAGCAGCCAAGATGGGACAGGGGCGTTCAATGAGCAGTTCTTC. Encoded protein: CASSQDGTGAFNEQFF.

CDR3 coding DNA: TGTGCCAGCAGCGGCGACAGGTCGAGGAGTTTTAGTGAAAAACTGTTTTTT. Its protein is CASSGDRSRSFSEKLFF. The genes are TRBV14 and TRBJ1-4, with D perhaps matching TRBD1 (6 bases). The CDR3 extends over 17 amino acids. V was shortened by 5 bases and J by 7 bases, with 23 bases between the two germline ends. The germline gives CDR1 SGHDN, CDR2 FVKESK.

V gene TRBV5-4 combines with J gene TRBJ1-2; 8 bases are a match to TRBD1. Germline V lookup: CDR1 SGHNT, CDR2 YYREEE (reference sequence). This CDR3 region has 19 residues. The CDR3 protein is CAARMASSLDREINYGYTF. The CDR3 coding sequence is TGTGCTGCTCGAATGGCCAGCAGCTTGGACAGGGAGATAAACTATGGCTACACCTTC.

The chain has TRBV10-3 and TRBJ1-5; no clear D gene. This CDR3 is built from 13 residues. Germline CDR1 ENHRY, CDR2 SYGVKD. V lost 4 bases and J 1 base, leaving 5 bases between the germline ends. This CDR3 is CAISAGSNQPQHF. The DNA for the CDR3 is TGTGCCATCAGTGCGGGGAGCAATCAGCCCCAGCATTTT.

V and J are TRBV5-4 and TRBJ2-7, with D possibly TRBD1 on 7 matching bases. The V end lost 4 bases, the J end lost 6 bases, and 14 bases lay between the germline ends. This CDR3 is 13 amino acids long. Per the germline V gene, CDR1 is SGHNT and CDR2 is YYREEE (reference sequence). The CDR3 DNA follows: TGTGCCAGCAGCCGAGGAGGGGGCGTCGAGCAGTACTTC. This codes for CASSRGGGVEQYF.

This sequence joins TRBV2 and TRBJ1-5; unclear D gene. This CDR3 region has 13 residues. In germline, CDR1 is SNHLY, CDR2 FYNNEI. Trimming shortened V by 3 bases and J by 7 bases, and 10 bases separated the two germline ends. The CDR3 region is CASSERELQPQHF. CDR3 nucleotide sequence: TGTGCCAGCAGTGAGCGAGAACTCCAGCCCCAGCATTTT.

This clone was picked up a small number of times. The chain combines TRBV19 with TRBJ2-7; 9 bases are shared with TRBD1. The germline gives CDR1 LNHDA, CDR2 SQIVND (reference sequence). V shed 7 bases, J shed 2 bases, and the junction held 12 bases outside the gene matches. This CDR3 is 16 amino acids long. The CDR3 DNA follows: TGTGCCAGTACGAAGGAGAGGACAGGGGAGGCCTACGAGCAGTACGTC. This sequence encodes CASTKERTGEAYEQYV.

CDR3 amino acids: CASSGQSQGAPPDTQYF. CDR3 DNA sequence: TGTGCCAGCAGCGGCCAATCACAGGGGGCACCCCCAGATACGCAGTATTTT. The chain recombines TRBV9 with TRBJ2-3; 9 nucleotides align to TRBD1. V lost 3 bases to trimming and J lost 4 bases; unmatched junction nucleotides: 12. This CDR3 spans 17 amino acids. The V gene's germline CDR1 is SGDLS and CDR2 YYNGEE.

The chain combines TRBV28 with TRBJ1-4; 10 bases are shared with TRBD1. Per the germline V gene, CDR1 is MDHEN and CDR2 is SYDVKM. CDR3 length equals 15 residues. The V and J ends lost 6 bases and 4 bases, in that order; junction bases with no gene match: 5. CDR3 DNA sequence: TGTGCCAGCAGCCGACAGGGGGCTGGTAATGAAAAACTGTTTTTT. Amino acids: CASSRQGAGNEKLFF.

The rearrangement joins TRBV5-1 to TRBJ2-1; TRBD2 agrees at 9 bases. The CDR3 spans 16 residues. CDR1 and CDR2 (germline): SGHRS, YFSETQ. Germline trimming cut 0 bases from V and 6 bases from J; bases unmatched to any gene: 7. The CDR3 DNA follows: TGCGCCAGCAGCTTGGCCCGGACTAGCGTTGGCAATGAGCAGTTCTTC. Amino acid sequence: CASSLARTSVGNEQFF.

This chain connects TRBV11-3 to TRBJ2-3; D is undetermined. CDR1 and CDR2 (germline): SGHNT, YENEEA. With 5 bases removed from V and 0 bases from J, the gap between germline ends came to 6 bases. The CDR3 extends over 13 amino acids. The CDR3 DNA reads as TGTGCCAGCAGCCCCCCTAGCACAGATACGCAGTATTTT. Residues: CASSPPSTDTQYF.

The CDR3 nucleotides are TGTGCCAGCAGGGGCTTCAATGAGCAGTTCTTC. Encoded protein: CASRGFNEQFF. The chain is built from TRBV3-1 (or the pseudogene TRBV3-2) and TRBJ2-1; D gene ambiguous. The germline CDR1 and CDR2 sequences are LGHDT and YNNKEL (reference sequence). The CDR3 is 11 amino acids. Trimming shortened V by 6 bases and J by 6 bases, and 6 bases separated the two germline ends.

The rearrangement links TRBV10-2 to TRBJ1-6, with 10 bases fitting TRBD1. CDR3 length: 14 residues. The J segment lost 9 bases and the V segment lost 8 bases, leaving 7 bases of the junction unmatched. Germline loops: CDR1 WSHSY, CDR2 SAAADI. The CDR3 DNA reads TGCGCCAGCCAGAGGGGGACAGGGGCTTCACCCCTCCACTTT. Encoded protein: CASQRGTGASPLHF.

The CDR3 spells CAGGRDWGGTGELFF. The CDR3 DNA reads TGTGCCGGCGGACGGGATTGGGGGGGCACCGGGGAGCTGTTTTTT. The gene calls are TRBV5-4 and TRBJ2-2, with 7 bases that match TRBD2. There are 15 residues in the CDR3. The germline CDR1 and CDR2 sequences are SGHNT and YYREEE (reference sequence). Germline trimming cut 10 bases from V and 4 bases from J; bases unmatched to any gene: 13.

The chain recombines TRBV6-5 with TRBJ2-2, with D tentatively TRBD1 (6 bases). V lost 4 bases to trimming and J lost 4 bases, with 13 bases between them. CDR1 and CDR2 from the germline V gene are MNHEY and SVGAGI. The CDR3 extends over 15 amino acids. The CDR3 coding sequence is TGTGCCAGCAGTTCCCCGCAGGGGCGCACCGGGGAGCTGTTTTTT. Residues: CASSSPQGRTGELFF.

V and J are TRBV18 and TRBJ1-3; a weak D match, TRBD1 (5 bases). There are 16 residues in the CDR3. V was trimmed by 2 bases and J by 0 bases, leaving 11 bases between them. In germline, CDR1 is KGHSH, CDR2 LQKENI. The CDR3 DNA reads as TGTGCCAGCTCACCAGAACAGGCCTCCTCTGGAAACACCATATATTTT. Translated, it gives CASSPEQASSGNTIYF.

The chain recombines TRBV19 with TRBJ2-3, with TRBD1 matching over 8 bases. This CDR3 spans 13 amino acids. The V gene end was trimmed by 9 bases and the J gene end by 3 bases; junction bases not matched to a gene: 5. Germline-derived CDR1 and CDR2 are LNHDA and SQIVND (reference sequence). In DNA, the CDR3 is TGTGCCAGCGACAGGGGCGGGACAGATACGCAGTATTTT. Translation gives CASDRGGTDTQYF.

V gene TRBV14 combines with J gene TRBJ2-3; TRBD2 might be the D (5 bases). This CDR3 region has 17 residues. Germline CDR1 and CDR2: SGHDN and FVKESK. The germline V and J ends were trimmed by 0 bases and 2 bases, with 15 bases remaining between them. The CDR3 loop reads CASSQERGRGVTDTQYF. CDR3 in DNA: TGTGCCAGCAGCCAAGAGAGAGGGCGTGGGGTCACAGATACGCAGTATTTT.

The chain links TRBV5-6 to TRBJ2-2; TRBD1 is a possible D gene (5 bases). V gave up 0 bases and J gave up 4 bases, with 13 bases separating them. CDR3 length equals 16 residues. Germline CDR1 and CDR2: SGHDT and YYEEEE. In DNA form, the CDR3 reads TGTGCCAGCAGCTTGGGGCCGGCAGGGCCCACCGGGGAGCTGTTTTTT. This gives the protein CASSLGPAGPTGELFF.

This chain connects TRBV7-9 to TRBJ1-1; D ambiguous. Per the germline V gene, CDR1 is SEHNR and CDR2 is FQNEAQ (reference sequence). Trimming left V 3 bases short and J 0 bases short, with 8 bases between. The CDR3 is made up of 14 amino acids. CDR3 DNA: TGTGCCAGCAGCTTGACAAACGTGAACACTGAAGCTTTCTTT. It translates to CASSLTNVNTEAFF.